This note documents a single TCR beta chain sequence. V shed 2 bases and J 2 bases; nucleotides not matched to a gene: 5. CDR1 is LNHDA, CDR2 SQIVND, per germline (reference sequence). CDR3 length equals 16 residues. The data stem from a study of technical replicates of blood from a handful of donors. Profiling relied on immunoSEQ multiplex PCR, and the TCRdb table lists in-frame clones only, not all of them. The data contain 90,000 to 100,000 clones, 95% of them singletons. Sequencing was carried out using T cells isolated from PBMCs. J is TRBJ2-4 and V is TRBV19; 8 nucleotides align to TRBD1. This clonotype originated in a human donor in good health. This CDR3 reads CASSISGGVTKNIQYF. The DNA of the CDR3 is TGTGCCAGTAGTATATCAGGGGGCGTGACCAAAAACATTCAGTACTTC.